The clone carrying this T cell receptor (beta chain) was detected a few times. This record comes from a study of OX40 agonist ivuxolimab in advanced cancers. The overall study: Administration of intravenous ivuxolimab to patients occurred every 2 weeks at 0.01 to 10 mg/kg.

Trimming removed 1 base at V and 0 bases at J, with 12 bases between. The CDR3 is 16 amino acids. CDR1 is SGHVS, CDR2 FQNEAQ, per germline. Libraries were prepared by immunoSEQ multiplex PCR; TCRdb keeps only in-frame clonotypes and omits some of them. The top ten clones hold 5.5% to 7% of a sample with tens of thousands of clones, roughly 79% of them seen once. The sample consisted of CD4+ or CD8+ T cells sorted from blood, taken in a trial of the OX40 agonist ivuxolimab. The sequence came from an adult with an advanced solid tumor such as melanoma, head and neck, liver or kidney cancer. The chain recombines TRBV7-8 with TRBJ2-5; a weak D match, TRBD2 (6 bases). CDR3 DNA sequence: TGTGCCAGCAGCTTAGGTTATGCGGGGTACCAAGAGACCCAGTACTTC. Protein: CASSLGYAGYQETQYF. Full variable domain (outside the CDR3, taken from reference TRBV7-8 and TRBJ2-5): GAGVSQSPRYKVAKRGQDVALRCDPISGHVSLFWYQQALGQGPEFLTYFQNEAQLDKSGLPSDRFFAERPEGSVSTLKIQRTQQEDSAVYLCASSLGYAGYQETQYFGPGTRLLVL.